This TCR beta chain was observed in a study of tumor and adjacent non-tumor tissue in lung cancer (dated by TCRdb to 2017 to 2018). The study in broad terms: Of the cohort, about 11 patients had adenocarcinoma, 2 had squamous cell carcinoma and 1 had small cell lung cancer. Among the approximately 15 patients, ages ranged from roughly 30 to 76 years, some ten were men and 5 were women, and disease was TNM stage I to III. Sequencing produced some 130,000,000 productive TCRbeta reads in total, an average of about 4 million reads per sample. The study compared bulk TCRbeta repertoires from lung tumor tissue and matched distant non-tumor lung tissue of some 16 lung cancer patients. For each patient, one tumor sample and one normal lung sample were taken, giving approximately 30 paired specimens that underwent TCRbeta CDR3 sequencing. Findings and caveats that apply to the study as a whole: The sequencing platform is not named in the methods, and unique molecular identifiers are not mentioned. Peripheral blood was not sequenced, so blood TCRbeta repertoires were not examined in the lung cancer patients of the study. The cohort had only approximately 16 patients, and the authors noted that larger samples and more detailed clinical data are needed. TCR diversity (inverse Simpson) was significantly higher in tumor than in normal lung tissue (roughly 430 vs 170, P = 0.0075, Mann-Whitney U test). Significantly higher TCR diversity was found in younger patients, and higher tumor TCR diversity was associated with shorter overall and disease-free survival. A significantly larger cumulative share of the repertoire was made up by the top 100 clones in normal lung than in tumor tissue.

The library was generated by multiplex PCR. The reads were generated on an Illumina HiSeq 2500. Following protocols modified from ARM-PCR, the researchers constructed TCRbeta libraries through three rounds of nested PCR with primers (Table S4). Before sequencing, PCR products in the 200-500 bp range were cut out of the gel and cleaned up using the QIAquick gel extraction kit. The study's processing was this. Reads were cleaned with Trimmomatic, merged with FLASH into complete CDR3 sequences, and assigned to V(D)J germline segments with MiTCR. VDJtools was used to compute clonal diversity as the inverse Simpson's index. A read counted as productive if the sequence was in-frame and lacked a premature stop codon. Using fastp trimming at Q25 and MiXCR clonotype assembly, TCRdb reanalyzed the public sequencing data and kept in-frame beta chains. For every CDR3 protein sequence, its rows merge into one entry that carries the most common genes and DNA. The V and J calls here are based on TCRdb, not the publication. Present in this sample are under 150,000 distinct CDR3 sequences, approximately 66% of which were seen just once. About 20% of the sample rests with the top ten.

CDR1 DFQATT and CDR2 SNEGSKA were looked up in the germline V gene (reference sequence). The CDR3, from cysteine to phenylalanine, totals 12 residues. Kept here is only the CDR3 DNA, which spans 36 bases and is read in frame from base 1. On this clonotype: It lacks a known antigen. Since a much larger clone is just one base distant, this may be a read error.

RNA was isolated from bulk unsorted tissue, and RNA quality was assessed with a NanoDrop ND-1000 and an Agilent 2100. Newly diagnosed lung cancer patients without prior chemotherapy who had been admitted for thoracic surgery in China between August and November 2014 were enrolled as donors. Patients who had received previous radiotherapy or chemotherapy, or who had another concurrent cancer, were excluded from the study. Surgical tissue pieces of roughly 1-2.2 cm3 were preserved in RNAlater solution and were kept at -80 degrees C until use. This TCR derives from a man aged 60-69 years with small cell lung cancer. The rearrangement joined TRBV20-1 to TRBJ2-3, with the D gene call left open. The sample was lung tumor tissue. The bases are TGCGGTGCTCCTGACAACACAGATACGCAGTATTTT. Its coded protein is CGAPDNTDTQYF.